This is a list of T cell receptor beta chains from one sample in a study of cytotoxic CD8 clonotypes in ibrutinib-treated CLL. The repertoire was sequenced with immunoSEQ multiplex PCR; TCRdb's copy has only in-frame clones and lacks some. The table lists some 310,000 clones, 70% to 80% of them singletons. Sample: PBMCs, taken before ibrutinib treatment. Every receptor here comes from a human donor with chronic lymphocytic leukemia. Both conserved end residues are part of each CDR3. Size is omitted from some rows. Given values are once, few, many or a class for expanded clones.

j_gene	abundance	v_gene	CDR3aa
TRBJ2-2	.	TRBV11-3	CASSSTSVIARELFF
TRBJ1-1	.	TRBV4-2	CASSQEGGANTEAFF
TRBJ2-7	.	TRBV29-1	CSVGLAGGSHEQYF
TRBJ1-2	few	TRBV4-1	CASSQDRMLYGYTF
TRBJ2-3	once	TRBV29-1	CSVEDSGADTQYF
TRBJ2-2	.	TRBV18	CASSPIIGTSGRLQLNTGELFF
TRBJ2-5	.	TRBV5-1	CASSLTPLQETQYF
TRBJ1-1	.	TRBV2	CASRTWTDNTEAFF
TRBJ2-1	.	TRBV2	CASSVQGSQNEQFF
TRBJ2-7	.	TRBV11-2	CASAGSYEQYF
TRBJ2-1	.	TRBV9	CASREPRNEQFF
TRBJ2-7	.	TRBV27	CASCPGGDYEQYF
TRBJ2-1	.	TRBV15	CATSRDTARTSGSWYEQFF
TRBJ2-7	.	TRBV5-1	CASSFRDGLSYEQYF
TRBJ1-2	.	TRBV6-5	CASSRQGRGYTF
TRBJ1-3	.	TRBV4-1	CASSQGQGVGNTIYF
TRBJ2-7	.	TRBV6-5	CASSFAYEQYF
TRBJ1-2	.	TRBV4-3	CASSQARGLSYGYTF
TRBJ2-2	.	TRBV11-2	CASSSGTFSDRYTGELFF
TRBJ2-2	.	TRBV4-3	CASSQDRGGELFF
TRBJ2-7	.	TRBV14	CASSQDPGASGTYEQYF
TRBJ2-5	.	TRBV7-7	CASSSPFQETQYF
TRBJ1-1	.	TRBV25-1	CASRKTENTEAFF
TRBJ2-3	.	TRBV30	CAWSLGGSADTQYF
TRBJ1-1	.	TRBV4-3	CASSQDRGEAFF
TRBJ2-3	.	TRBV4-2	CASSQEDTSGRTSTDTQYF
TRBJ1-1	few	TRBV11-3	CASSFNTYTEAFF
TRBJ2-1	.	TRBV4-2	CASSPFGTYNEQFF
TRBJ2-7	.	TRBV30	CAWSDRWGHTYEQYF